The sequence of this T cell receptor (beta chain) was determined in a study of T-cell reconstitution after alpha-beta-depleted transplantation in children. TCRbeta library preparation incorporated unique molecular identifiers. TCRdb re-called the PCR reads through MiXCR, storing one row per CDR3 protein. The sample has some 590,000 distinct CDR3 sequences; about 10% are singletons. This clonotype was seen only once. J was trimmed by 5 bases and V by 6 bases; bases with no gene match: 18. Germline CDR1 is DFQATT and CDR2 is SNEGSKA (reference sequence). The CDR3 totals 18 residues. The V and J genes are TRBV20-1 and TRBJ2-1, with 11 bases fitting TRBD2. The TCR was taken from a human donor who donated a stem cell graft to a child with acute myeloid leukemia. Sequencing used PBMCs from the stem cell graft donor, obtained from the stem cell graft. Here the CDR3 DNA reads TGCAGTGCAACCTTCGGGACTGGGCGGGGACTAGCGGACAATGAGCAGTTCTTC. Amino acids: CSATFGTGRGLADNEQFF.